Listed here are 28 T cell receptor beta chains from one sample, sequenced in a study of long-term antiretroviral therapy in people with HIV. Running of the v3.0 immunoSEQ assay took place at survey level. The table came from immunoSEQ multiplex PCR; TCRdb's copy has only in-frame clones and leaves some out. This table holds under 20,000 clones, 80% found once. The sample in question was unsorted PBMCs, obtained 0.2 years after starting antiretroviral therapy. These TCRs come from a middle-aged woman with HIV.

The CDR3 loop reads CASSWTGTGRNQPQHF. CDR3 nucleotide sequence: TGTGCCAGCAGCTGGACCGGGACAGGGCGTAATCAGCCCCAGCATTTT. The rearrangement links TRBV5-4 to TRBJ1-5, with 9 bases identical to TRBD1. The J segment lost 4 bases and the V segment lost 3 bases, leaving 8 bases of the junction unmatched. Germline V lookup: CDR1 SGHNT, CDR2 YYREEE (reference sequence). This CDR3 is built from 16 residues. Together with reference TRBV5-4 and TRBJ1-5, the CDR3 gives the full variable domain: ETGVTQSPTHLIKTRGQQVTLRCSSQSGHNTVSWYQQALGQGPQFIFQYYREEENGRGNFPPRFSGLQFPNYSSELNVNALELDDSALYLCASSWTGTGRNQPQHFGDGTRLSIL.

The V call is TRBV9, the J call TRBJ2-6; D might be TRBD1 (6 bases). Trimming stripped 0 bases from V and 0 bases from J, with 16 bases between. CDR1 SGDLS and CDR2 YYNGEE come from the germline V gene. This CDR3 region has 19 residues. As DNA, the CDR3 is TGTGCCAGCAGCGTAGATAGTACAGGGTATCTCTCTGGGGCCAACGTCCTGACTTTC. Protein: CASSVDSTGYLSGANVLTF.

The V call is TRBV5-1, the J call TRBJ2-5; tentatively, D is TRBD1 (5 bases). The germline CDR1 and CDR2 sequences are SGHRS and YFSETQ. This CDR3 region has 15 residues. Trimming pared 3 bases from V and 4 bases from J, leaving 16 bases between. The CDR3 here is CASSSERGFLETQYF. CDR3 nucleotide sequence: TGCGCCAGCAGCTCTGAAAGGGGATTTTTAGAGACCCAGTACTTC.

Here the CDR3 DNA reads TGTGCCAGCAGTGAAAGGAGGTTGTCCGAGGGCTACGAGCAGTACTTC. Protein: CASSERRLSEGYEQYF. The rearrangement links TRBV6-1 to TRBJ2-7; D is possibly TRBD2 (5 bases). V was cut by 2 bases and J by 3 bases, with 17 bases left in between. CDR3 size: 16 residues. Looked up from germline, CDR1 is MNHNS and CDR2 is SASEGT.

This chain connects TRBV10-3 to TRBJ1-5; perhaps TRBD1 as D (5 bases). V was clipped by 4 bases and J by 0 bases, with 13 bases between them. The CDR3 consists of 16 residues. Germline CDR1 ENHRY, CDR2 SYGVKD. DNA of the CDR3: TGTGCCATCAGTGCCCTGGGACGGGATAGCAATCAGCCCCAGCATTTT. This codes for CAISALGRDSNQPQHF.

This chain connects TRBV5-1 to TRBJ2-7, with TRBD1 identical over 9 bases. The CDR3 is made up of 14 amino acids. Germline trimming cut 0 bases from V and 5 bases from J; bases unmatched to any gene: 3. Germline V gene lookup returns CDR1 SGHRS and CDR2 YFSETQ. The CDR3 nucleotides read TGCGCCAGCAGCTTGGCGACAGGGGGGGACGAGCAGTACTTC. Protein sequence: CASSLATGGDEQYF.

This chain connects TRBV10-3 to TRBJ1-2; 7 bases match TRBD1. J gave up 4 bases and V 2 bases, and 13 bases lay outside the gene matches. This CDR3 contains 17 residues. Germline V gives CDR1 ENHRY, CDR2 SYGVKD. In DNA, the CDR3 is TGTGCCATCAGTGAGGGGGCCGGGACAGAAAAAGTCTATGGCTACACCTTC. It codes for CAISEGAGTEKVYGYTF.

The chain employs TRBV2 and TRBJ1-1, with 8 bases lining up with TRBD1. The CDR3 loop spans 15 amino acids. V shed 6 bases and J 4 bases; nucleotides not matched to a gene: 10. Germline V gives CDR1 SNHLY, CDR2 FYNNEI. CDR3 in amino acids: CASSLTGAGSTEAFF. In nucleotides, the CDR3 is TGTGCCAGCAGCCTGACAGGGGCAGGGAGCACTGAAGCTTTCTTT.

V is TRBV18 and J is TRBJ1-2; the D is unclear. The CDR3 is 15 residues long. CDR1 is KGHSH and CDR2 is LQKENI in the germline V gene. Between the trimmed V and J ends, which lost 1 base and 2 bases, there was a span of 11 bases. The CDR3, as DNA: TGTGCCAGCTCACCACAGCCCAGTGAAAACTATGGCTACACCTTC. It translates to CASSPQPSENYGYTF. The full variable domain, completed using reference TRBV18 and TRBJ1-2, is NAGVMQNPRHLVRRRGQEARLRCSPMKGHSHVYWYRQLPEEGLKFMVYLQKENIIDESGMPKERFSAEFPKEGPSILRIQQVVRGDSAAYFCASSPQPSENYGYTFGSGTRLTVV.

V gene TRBV9 combines with J gene TRBJ1-1; a possible D gene is TRBD1 (5 bases). V lost 4 bases and J lost 0, with 13 bases in between. Germline V gives CDR1 SGDLS, CDR2 YYNGEE. This CDR3 region has 15 residues. The CDR3 DNA is TGTGCCAGCAGCCCCCTGGGGGGGGTGAACACTGAAGCTTTCTTT. This sequence encodes CASSPLGGVNTEAFF.

The J gene is TRBJ2-7, the V gene TRBV7-8; TRBD2 matches at 9 bases. Germline V lookup: CDR1 SGHVS, CDR2 FQNEAQ. CDR3 length equals 14 residues. The V segment lost 5 bases and the J segment 2 bases; nucleotides outside the gene matches: 4. The CDR3 sequence: CASSISGGTYEQYF. CDR3 sequence (DNA): TGTGCCAGCAGCATCAGCGGGGGGACCTACGAGCAGTACTTC.

This CDR3 is CAWNPIGAGANVLTF. DNA of the CDR3: TGTGCCTGGAACCCTATAGGGGCTGGGGCCAACGTCCTGACTTTC. The chain uses TRBV30 and TRBJ2-6; D is possibly TRBD1 (5 bases). From germline, CDR1 is GTSNPN and CDR2 SVGIG (reference sequence). Trimming pared 4 bases from V and 2 bases from J, leaving 12 bases between. The CDR3 runs 15 residues. The whole variable domain, filled in from reference TRBV30 and TRBJ2-6, reads SQTIHQWPATLVQPVGSPLSLECTVEGTSNPNLYWYRQAAGRGLQLLFYSVGIGQISSEVPQNLSASRPQDRQFILSSKKLLLSDSGFYLCAWNPIGAGANVLTFGAGSRLTVL.

CDR3 amino acids: CASSLSGTTANYGYTF. In DNA, the CDR3 is TGTGCCAGCAGCCTTTCCGGGACGACAGCTAACTATGGCTACACCTTC. This rearrangement joins TRBV14 to TRBJ1-2; possibly TRBD1 for D (5 bases). Germline V lookup: CDR1 SGHDN, CDR2 FVKESK. Trimming took 4 bases from V and 0 from J, leaving 15 bases between them. This CDR3 has 16 amino acids.

The J gene is TRBJ2-1, the V gene TRBV19, with 8 nucleotides matching TRBD2. From germline, CDR1 is LNHDA and CDR2 SQIVND (reference sequence). The junction had 16 bases not matched to a gene; V was cut back by 7 bases and J by 11 bases. The CDR3 extends over 15 amino acids. The CDR3 sequence: CASTPGPAGVAQQFF. Here the CDR3 DNA reads TGTGCCAGTACCCCGGGCCCAGCGGGGGTCGCTCAGCAGTTCTTC.

A remark on this clone: A read error may produce the germline difference seen at one junction end. This chain links TRBV15 with TRBJ1-5; no firm D call. The V gene's germline CDR1 is LNHNV and CDR2 YYDKDF (reference sequence). The CDR3 runs to 16 residues. The chain's CDR3 is CATSSPGRPFLQAQHF. CDR3 DNA sequence: TGTGCCACCAGCAGTCCCGGACGGCCTTTTCTTCAGGCCCAGCATTTT. Complete variable domain (other parts from reference TRBV15 and TRBJ1-5): DAMVIQNPRYQVTQFGKPVTLSCSQTLNHNVMYWYQQKSSQAPKLLFHYYDKDFNNEADTPDNFQSRRPNTSFCFLDIRSPGLGDTAMYLCATSSPGRPFLQAQHFGDGTRLSIL.

The rearrangement joins TRBV10-1 to TRBJ1-2; D call uncertain. The CDR3 runs 13 residues. V was cut by 5 bases and J by 9 bases, with 16 bases left in between. Germline lookup yields CDR1 WNHNN and CDR2 SYGVQD (reference sequence). The CDR3 coding sequence is TGCGCCAGCAGTCCAGGACTTTCCTCCAGCTACACCTTC. Its protein is CASSPGLSSSYTF.

This chain connects TRBV7-2 to TRBJ2-1; no clear D gene. CDR3 length: 15 amino acids. V dropped 5 bases and J dropped 2 bases, with 13 bases sitting between them. Germline CDR1 SGHTA, CDR2 FQGNSA. The CDR3 here is CASSLGVGPYNEQFF. CDR3 nucleotides: TGTGCCAGCAGCCTTGGGGTAGGGCCCTACAATGAGCAGTTCTTC.

Only a few counts were recorded for this clone. The CDR3 DNA follows: TGTGCCAGCAGTTACGACTCTCTCAACTATGGCTACACCTTC. Its protein is CASSYDSLNYGYTF. The chain has TRBV6-6 and TRBJ1-2; D gene uncertain. V lost 2 bases and J lost 2, with 9 bases in between. The CDR3 consists of 14 residues. The germline gives CDR1 MNHNY, CDR2 SVGAGI (reference sequence).

This chain uses TRBV4-1 with TRBJ1-2; tentative D call: TRBD1 (5 bases). The germline V gene encodes CDR1 MGHRA and CDR2 YSYEKL. Trimming removed 1 base from V and 0 bases from J, with 9 bases in between. The CDR3 has 15 residues. The CDR3 DNA reads as TGCGCCAGCAGCCAAGCAAGGGGTTCTAACTATGGCTACACCTTC. As protein: CASSQARGSNYGYTF.

The CDR3 spells CASSRGDPNEQFF. The CDR3 coding sequence is TGTGCCAGCAGCCGGGGGGACCCCAATGAGCAGTTCTTC. This chain links TRBV9 with TRBJ2-1; the match to TRBD2 covers 7 bases. Germline CDR1 is SGDLS and CDR2 is YYNGEE. J was trimmed by 6 bases and V by 4 bases; bases with no gene match: 4. CDR3 length: 13 residues.

This clone was observed once. The V and J genes are TRBV6-5 and TRBJ2-1, with unresolved D. Trimming removed 2 bases at V and 4 bases at J, with 12 bases between. The CDR3 length is 15 residues. Germline V gene data show CDR1 as MNHEY and CDR2 as SVGAGI. CDR3 nucleotides: TGTGCCAGCAGTTACAACTACTCCCCTTACAATGAGCAGTTCTTC. Its translation is CASSYNYSPYNEQFF.

The V gene is TRBV29-1, the J gene TRBJ2-1; D gene uncertain. The germline V gene has CDR1 SQVTM and CDR2 ANQGSEA. This CDR3 is 11 amino acids long. CDR3 sequence: CTVPMGNEQFF. In DNA form, the CDR3 reads TGCACTGTCCCCATGGGGAATGAGCAGTTCTTC.

This clone was seen only once. V usage is TRBV27 and J usage is TRBJ2-7, with TRBD1 matching 7 bases. Losses at the gene ends were 8 bases for V and 3 bases for J; bases not matched to a gene: 13. The CDR3 consists of 15 residues. Germline assignment: CDR1 MNHEY and CDR2 SMNVEV (reference sequence). CDR3 bases: TGTGCCAGCGCTGAGGGGTGGGGACAGAACTACGAGCAGTACTTC. Translating gives CASAEGWGQNYEQYF.

The J gene is TRBJ1-2, the V gene TRBV5-3; D call uncertain. TRBV5-3 is an open reading frame whose function is uncertain. Deletions cut 0 bases from V and 3 bases from J, with 6 bases between. This CDR3 is built from 13 residues. CDR3 sequence: CARSLGGDYGYTF. DNA of the CDR3: TGTGCCAGAAGCTTGGGCGGAGACTATGGCTACACCTTC.

The chain recombines TRBV7-2 with TRBJ2-3, with TRBD2 as a possible D gene (5 bases). The V and J ends lost 1 base and 2 bases respectively, with 13 bases between them. The CDR3 loop spans 16 amino acids. CDR1 is SGHTA and CDR2 is FQGNSA in the germline V gene. The CDR3 is CASSLVGGGYTDTQYF. CDR3 in DNA: TGTGCCAGCAGCTTAGTTGGAGGTGGTTACACAGATACGCAGTATTTT.

The V and J genes are TRBV7-8 and TRBJ1-3; D gene unclear. V lost 1 base and J lost 9, with 16 bases in between. The CDR3 spans 15 residues. Germline V CDR1 and CDR2: SGHVS, FQNEAQ. CDR3 nucleotides: TGTGCCAGCAGCTTAGACCGTTTAGAGGCAGGCACCATATATTTT. It translates to CASSLDRLEAGTIYF.

This clone showed up just a few times. The V gene is TRBV5-1, the J gene TRBJ2-2; D remains ambiguous. Trimming pared 4 bases from V and 0 bases from J, leaving 16 bases between. Germline lookup yields CDR1 SGHRS and CDR2 YFSETQ. The CDR3 is made up of 17 amino acids. CDR3 in DNA: TGCGCCAGCAGCCCTTCCACCTTATCTCCGAACACCGGGGAGCTGTTTTTT. Amino acid sequence: CASSPSTLSPNTGELFF.

The chain employs TRBV7-8 and TRBJ2-7; tentatively, D is TRBD1 or TRBD2 (5 bases each). The CDR3 is 12 amino acids. Trimming stripped 1 base from V and 6 bases from J, with 7 bases between. The germline V gene has CDR1 SGHVS and CDR2 FQNEAQ. CDR3 sequence (DNA): TGTGCCAGCAGCTTAGGGGGGAGCGAGCAGTACTTC. As protein: CASSLGGSEQYF. The whole variable domain, filled in from reference TRBV7-8 and TRBJ2-7, reads GAGVSQSPRYKVAKRGQDVALRCDPISGHVSLFWYQQALGQGPEFLTYFQNEAQLDKSGLPSDRFFAERPEGSVSTLKIQRTQQEDSAVYLCASSLGGSEQYFGPGTRLTVT.